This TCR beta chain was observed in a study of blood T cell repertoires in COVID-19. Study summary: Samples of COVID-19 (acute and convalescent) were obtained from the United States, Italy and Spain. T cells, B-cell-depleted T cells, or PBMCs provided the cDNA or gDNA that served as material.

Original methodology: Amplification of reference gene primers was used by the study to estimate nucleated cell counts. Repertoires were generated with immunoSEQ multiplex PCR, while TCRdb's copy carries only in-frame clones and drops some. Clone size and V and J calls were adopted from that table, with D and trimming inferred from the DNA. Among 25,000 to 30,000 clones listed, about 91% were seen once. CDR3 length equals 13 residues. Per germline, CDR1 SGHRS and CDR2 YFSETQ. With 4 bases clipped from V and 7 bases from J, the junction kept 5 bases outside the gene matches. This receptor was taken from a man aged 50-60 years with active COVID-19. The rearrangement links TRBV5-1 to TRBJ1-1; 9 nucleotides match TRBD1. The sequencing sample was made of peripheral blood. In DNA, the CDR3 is TGCGCCAGCAGCCATGGGACAGGGAGTGAAGCTTTCTTT. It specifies CASSHGTGSEAFF.